The T cell receptor (beta chain) described here comes from a study of shared T cell receptors in the human thymus. This CDR3 is 18 amino acids long. Data came from immunoSEQ multiplex PCR; TCRdb stores just in-frame clones and leaves some out. There are about 660,000 clones in the sample; 85% to 90% occur only once, and about 0.01% lies in the top ten. The sample was also linked to a second study, of human thymus T cells. That publication notes: Healthy Finnish infants undergoing corrective surgery for congenital heart defects provided the donor material. Thymic material originated from resections removed in the course of corrective heart surgery. Usage of V and J genes appeared biased in thymic and blood repertoires. Related reports documented highly overlapping thymic repertoires among unrelated individuals.

The V and J genes are TRBV21-1 and TRBJ2-7; no DNA check was done on the table's D call, TRBD2. TRBV21-1 is noted as a pseudogene. Sequencing input: thymocytes. This receptor was obtained from a boy younger than two with a congenital heart defect. The CDR3 coding sequence is TGTGCCAGCAGCAAAAGCGCCCCATCTAGCGCGAGCGCCTACGAGCAGTACTTC. It specifies CASSKSAPSSASAYEQYF.